What follows is one T cell receptor (beta chain) and its context. The sample comes from a study of control samples from healthy donors and cancer patients. Clones were sequenced by immunoSEQ multiplex PCR, and TCRdb holds only the in-frame ones, with some missing. This sample yields 100,000 to 150,000 clones, of which over 85% are seen a single time; 4.5% to 7% belongs to the top ten. CDR3 size: 12 residues. The germline V gene encodes CDR1 LNHDA and CDR2 SQIVND (reference sequence). The V and J ends lost 4 bases and 8 bases respectively, with 11 bases between them. This sequence was found in a young man in good health. The chain is built from TRBV19 and TRBJ1-1, with D uncertain. The sample consisted of blood. CDR3 DNA: TGTGCCAGTAGTAGAACGGGGTGGGAAGCTTTCTTT. Translated, it gives CASSRTGWEAFF.